The 11 T cell receptor beta chains below come from one sample, sequenced in a study of regulatory T cells in long-lasting Graves disease. As for time point: newly diagnosed GD, antithyroid drugs for less than 3 months. The TCR library was prepared using RNA isolated from PBMCs. Libraries of TCR beta came from iRepertoire HTBI primers plus Arm-PCR of CDR3 regions. TCRdb called the multiplex PCR reads again in MiXCR, with one record for every CDR3 protein. The profile shows hundreds of thousands of distinct CDR3 sequences, 12% of them singletons. This sample also belongs to another study, concerning T cells in Graves' hyperthyroidism and ophthalmopathy.

This specimen was peripheral blood mononuclear cells (PBMCs), taken at new diagnosis, from a patient treated with antithyroid drugs. The receptors here all came from a woman under 40 with Graves disease.

This clonotype was found many times. The V gene is TRBV2, the J gene TRBJ2-1; tentative D call: TRBD1 (5 bases). Looked up from germline, CDR1 is SNHLY and CDR2 is FYNNEI. Trimming pared 4 bases from V and 6 bases from J, leaving 10 bases between. The CDR3 extends over 13 amino acids. CDR3 in DNA: TGTGCCAGCAGTGGCCAGGGAATCAATGAGCAGTTCTTC. Translated: CASSGQGINEQFF.

This rearrangement joins TRBV5-6 to TRBJ2-7, with 13 bases matching TRBD2. CDR3 length: 17 amino acids. Germline loops: CDR1 SGHDT, CDR2 YYEEEE. V trimming: 0 bases; J trimming: 3 bases; junction bases outside the gene matches: 6. For the CDR3, the DNA is TGTGCCAGCAGCTTGGAACTAGCGGGAGGGAGAGTCTACGAGCAGTACTTC. Translating it yields CASSLELAGGRVYEQYF. Together with reference TRBV5-6 and TRBJ2-7, the CDR3 gives the full variable domain: DAGVTQSPTHLIKTRGQQVTLRCSPKSGHDTVSWYQQALGQGPQFIFQYYEEEERQRGNFPDRFSGHQFPNYSSELNVNALLLGDSALYLCASSLELAGGRVYEQYFGPGTRLTVT.

The table lists this clonotype with many counts. This chain links TRBV6-5 with TRBJ2-4; possibly TRBD1 for D (6 bases). The CDR3 consists of 13 residues. Germline CDR1 reads MNHEY; CDR2 reads SVGAGI. Trimming took 4 bases from V and 7 from J, leaving 11 bases between them. The CDR3 DNA reads TGTGCCAGCAGTTCAGGGGATAAGAACATTCAGTACTTC. This encodes CASSSGDKNIQYF.

This clonotype was detected ten times or more. The chain joins TRBV11-1 to TRBJ2-5; D gene ambiguous. Germline CDR1 and CDR2: SGHAT and FQDESV (reference sequence). The CDR3 has 15 residues. The V end lost 1 base, the J end lost 1 base, and 10 bases lay between the germline ends. This CDR3 is CASSLGRRVQETQYF. In nucleotides, the CDR3 is TGTGCCAGCAGCTTAGGGAGAAGGGTCCAAGAGACCCAGTACTTC.

This clonotype was detected many times. V usage is TRBV11-2 and J usage is TRBJ2-1; D remains unclear. This CDR3 contains 12 residues. V shed 4 bases and J shed 7 bases, with 8 bases lying between them. Germline V CDR1 and CDR2: SGHAT, FQNNGV. CDR3 nucleotide sequence: TGTGCCAGCAGCTCCGCTAGGAATGAGCAGTTCTTC. This translates into CASSSARNEQFF.

Only a few counts were recorded for this clonotype. The rearrangement links TRBV10-3 to TRBJ2-3; D unresolved. The CDR3 has 12 amino acids. Between the trimmed V and J ends, which lost 2 bases and 4 bases, there was a span of 4 bases. The V gene's germline CDR1 is ENHRY and CDR2 SYGVKD. CDR3 amino acids: CAISETSDTQYF. As DNA, the CDR3 is TGTGCCATCAGTGAGACATCAGATACGCAGTATTTT.

This chain joins TRBV7-2 and TRBJ2-5; 13 nucleotides match TRBD2. The V and J ends lost 5 bases and 4 bases, in that order; junction bases with no gene match: 7. This CDR3 comprises 16 residues. The germline gives CDR1 SGHTA, CDR2 FQGNSA. The DNA of the CDR3 is TGTGCCAGCAGCCCTGCACTAGCGGGAGGGCCAGAGACCCAGTACTTC. Translation gives CASSPALAGGPETQYF.

A few counts support this clonotype. This chain links TRBV24-1 with TRBJ2-7; D not certain. The germline gives CDR1 KGHDR, CDR2 SFDVKD. Between the trimmed V and J ends, which lost 5 bases and 6 bases, there was a span of 13 bases. This CDR3 contains 13 residues. DNA of the CDR3: TGTGCCACCAGTGCCGTTCCCTGGGGCGAGCAGTACTTC. This encodes CATSAVPWGEQYF.

This clonotype came up a few times. The rearrangement joins TRBV5-1 to TRBJ2-6; D gene unclear. The ends were cut back, 4 bases at V and 1 base at J, with 15 bases in the middle. CDR3 size: 17 residues. CDR1 and CDR2 from the germline V gene are SGHRS and YFSETQ. The CDR3 nucleotides are TGCGCCAGCAGCCCCGGGCCCGTCGGTTCTGGGGCCAACGTCCTGACTTTC. As protein: CASSPGPVGSGANVLTF.

This clonotype was counted ten times or more. The chain links TRBV19 to TRBJ1-4; D gene ambiguous. Germline V lookup: CDR1 LNHDA, CDR2 SQIVND (reference sequence). The CDR3 is made up of 15 amino acids. V gave up 8 bases and J gave up 0 bases, with 13 bases separating them. CDR3 in amino acids: CASREWSATNEKLFF. The CDR3 DNA is TGTGCCAGTCGAGAGTGGAGTGCAACTAATGAAAAACTGTTTTTT.

The sample holds many counts of this clonotype. The chain joins TRBV2 to TRBJ1-2, with a possible D match to TRBD1 (5 bases). This CDR3 comprises 12 residues. Germline lookup yields CDR1 SNHLY and CDR2 FYNNEI. V was trimmed by 9 bases and J by 4 bases, leaving 12 bases between them. CDR3 bases: TGTGCCAGGCAGGGTGGAGGCTATGGCTACACCTTC. Its translation: CARQGGGYGYTF.